This paragraph covers one T cell receptor beta chain sequence. The antigen is undetermined. Time point meaning: recipient sample about 28 days before transplant, after cytoreduction. Sequenced by immunoSEQ multiplex PCR; TCRdb stores in-frame clones only, minus some. This table holds fewer than 100,000 clones, roughly 95% found once. This sample was taken from a study of T cell clonotyping in hematopoietic cell transplantation. The overall study: Pretransplant recipient samples were taken after cytoreduction.

General study results and limits: Higher Inverse Simpson Index values in graft donor and pretransplant recipient predicted broader posttransplant TCR diversity.

Per germline, CDR1 MGHDK and CDR2 SYGVNS. The length of the CDR3 is 18 residues. The ends lost 0 bases at V and 1 base at J; junction bases unmatched: 5. The genes are TRBV25-1 and TRBJ2-1; 11 nucleotides align to TRBD2. The origin of this receptor is a woman in her forties or fifties with acute myeloid leukemia. Some clones in this sample may be carry-over from other donors' samples. The sequencing here drew on peripheral blood mononuclear cells, taken before stem cell transplant. As DNA, the CDR3 is TGTGCCAGCAGTGAATATGCGGCTAGCGGGGGGTCCTACAATGAGCAGTTCTTC. Translated, it gives CASSEYAASGGSYNEQFF.